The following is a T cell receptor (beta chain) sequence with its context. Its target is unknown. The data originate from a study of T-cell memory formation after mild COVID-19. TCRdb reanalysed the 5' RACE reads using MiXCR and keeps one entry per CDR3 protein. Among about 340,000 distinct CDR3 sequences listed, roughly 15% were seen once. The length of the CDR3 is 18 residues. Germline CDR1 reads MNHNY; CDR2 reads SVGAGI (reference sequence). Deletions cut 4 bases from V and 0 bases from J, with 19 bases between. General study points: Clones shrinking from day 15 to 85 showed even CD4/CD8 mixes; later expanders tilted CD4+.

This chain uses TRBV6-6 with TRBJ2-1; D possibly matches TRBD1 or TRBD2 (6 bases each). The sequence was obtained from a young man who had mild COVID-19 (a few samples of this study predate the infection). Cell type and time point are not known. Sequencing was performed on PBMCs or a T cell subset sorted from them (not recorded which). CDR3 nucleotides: TGTGCCAGCAGTTGGGGACGGGGGCTCCGGAGCTCCTACAATGAGCAGTTCTTC. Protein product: CASSWGRGLRSSYNEQFF.